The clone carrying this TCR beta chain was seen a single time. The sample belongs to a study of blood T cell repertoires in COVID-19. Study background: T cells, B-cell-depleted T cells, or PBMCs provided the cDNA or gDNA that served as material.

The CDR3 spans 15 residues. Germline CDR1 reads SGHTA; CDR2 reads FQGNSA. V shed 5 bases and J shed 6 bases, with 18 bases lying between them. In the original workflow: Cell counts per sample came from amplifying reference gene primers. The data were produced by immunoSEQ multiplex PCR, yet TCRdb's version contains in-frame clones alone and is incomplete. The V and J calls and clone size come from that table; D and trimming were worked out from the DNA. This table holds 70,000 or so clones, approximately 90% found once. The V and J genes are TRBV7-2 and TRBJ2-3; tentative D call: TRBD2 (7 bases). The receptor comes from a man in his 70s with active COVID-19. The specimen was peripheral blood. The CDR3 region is CASSLGGPPTDTQYF. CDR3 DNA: TGTGCCAGCAGCCTCGGGGGGCCACCCACGGATACGCAGTATTTT.